These 15 T cell receptor beta chains were all obtained from the same sample, sequenced in a study of shared clonotypes between healthy human individuals (TCRdb year 2020). The library was obtained by the immunoSEQ multiplex PCR assay. Not all clones reach the TCRdb copy of this immuneACCESS table, which keeps in-frame sequences only. Checked studies attribute under half of the gap to unresolved V genes and leave the rest unexplained. The table for this sample lists millions of clones; approximately 95% of them were counted only once. The ten largest clones capture about 0.39% of the sample. The sequenced material came from naive CD4+ T cells from PBMCs. Explained via the paper, the cell subset or site label denotes: CD45RA+ positively selected. All receptors derive from a man between 18 and 35 years old in good health. Some clones in this sample may be carry-over from other donors' samples.

The J gene is TRBJ2-1, the V gene TRBV4-1; D unresolved. The CDR3 covers 13 residues. Germline values: CDR1 MGHRA, CDR2 YSYEKL. V shed 0 bases and J shed 4 bases, with 4 bases lying between them. CDR3 DNA sequence: TGCGCCAGCAGCCAAGATTTTTACAATGAGCAGTTCTTC. It is translated as CASSQDFYNEQFF.

The chain employs TRBV7-2 and TRBJ1-3; TRBD1 matches 7 bases. Germline V gene sequence: CDR1 SGHTA, CDR2 FQGNSA. Trimming took 5 bases from V and 5 from J; bases not matched to a gene: 15. CDR3 length: 17 residues. The CDR3 spells CASSIGLPGTERNTIYF. The CDR3 coding sequence is TGTGCCAGCAGCATCGGTTTACCGGGGACAGAGAGAAACACCATATATTTT.

The chain recombines TRBV7-9 with TRBJ2-5, with 9 bases lining up with TRBD1. CDR1 and CDR2 from the germline V gene are SEHNR and FQNEAQ (reference sequence). V was pared by 4 bases and J by 1 base, with 4 bases of the junction left unmatched. The CDR3 spans 15 residues. The CDR3 DNA follows: TGTGCCAGCAGCTCGACAGGGGGGCGCCAAGAGACCCAGTACTTC. This codes for CASSSTGGRQETQYF.

To note about this clone: Other DNA sequences in this specimen translate into the identical CDR3. V usage is TRBV5-1 and J usage is TRBJ2-1, with D hard to call. V was cut by 0 bases and J by 0 bases, with 7 bases left in between. The CDR3 covers 15 residues. Germline assignment: CDR1 SGHRS and CDR2 YFSETQ. CDR3 sequence reads: CASSLAASSYNEQFF. The CDR3 DNA is TGCGCCAGCAGCTTGGCGGCGAGCTCCTACAATGAGCAGTTCTTC.

The rearrangement joins TRBV5-1 to TRBJ2-1; 9 bases line up with TRBD1. Trimming removed 0 bases from V and 6 bases from J; junction bases left unmatched: 10. CDR3 length equals 17 residues. Germline CDR1 SGHRS, CDR2 YFSETQ. The CDR3 spells CASSLVPPGQGANEQFF. The CDR3 DNA is TGCGCCAGCAGCTTGGTCCCCCCGGGACAGGGAGCCAATGAGCAGTTCTTC.

The V and J genes are TRBV7-7 and TRBJ1-5; weak D call: TRBD1 (5 bases). There are 17 residues in the CDR3. V lost 6 bases to trimming and J lost 6 bases, with 24 bases between them. CDR1 is SSHAT and CDR2 is FNYEAQ in the germline V gene (reference sequence). CDR3: CASRMLQGRWVGQPQHF. CDR3 nucleotides: TGTGCCAGCAGGATGTTGCAGGGCCGTTGGGTTGGTCAGCCCCAGCATTTT.

The chain is built from TRBV29-1 and TRBJ1-1; tentative D call: TRBD1 (5 bases). Germline CDR1 SQVTM, CDR2 ANQGSEA. The CDR3 runs to 13 residues. V was shortened by 3 bases and J by 1 base, with 9 bases between the two germline ends. CDR3 sequence reads: CSVEGRKNTEAFF. CDR3 in DNA: TGCAGCGTTGAGGGGCGTAAGAACACTGAAGCTTTCTTT.

This chain connects TRBV10-3 to TRBJ2-1; D is uncertain. This CDR3 has 14 amino acids. V was pared by 6 bases and J by 6 bases, with 15 bases between. The V gene's germline CDR1 is ENHRY and CDR2 SYGVKD. The CDR3 spells CAIRTPSLSNEQFF. The CDR3, as DNA: TGTGCCATCAGGACCCCAAGTTTGTCCAATGAGCAGTTCTTC.

The rearrangement uses TRBV5-1 and TRBJ1-2, with 7 bases that match TRBD1. The CDR3 length is 18 residues. CDR1 is SGHRS and CDR2 is YFSETQ in the germline V gene. The V gene end was trimmed by 4 bases and the J gene end by 2 bases; junction bases not matched to a gene: 17. CDR3 in amino acids: CASSPRPGQTLSNYGYTF. The CDR3 region has the DNA TGCGCCAGCAGCCCGAGACCGGGACAGACCCTTTCAAACTATGGCTACACCTTC.

This chain connects TRBV19 to TRBJ2-7; no clear D gene. Looked up from germline, CDR1 is LNHDA and CDR2 is SQIVND (reference sequence). The CDR3 length is 14 residues. The germline V and J ends were trimmed by 6 bases and 2 bases, with 14 bases remaining between them. The CDR3 loop is CASSTTAVPYEQYF. In nucleotides, the CDR3 is TGTGCCAGTAGCACGACGGCCGTACCCTACGAGCAGTACTTC.

This chain links TRBV18 with TRBJ1-2; D gene unclear. Trimming cost V 3 bases and J 2 bases, with 13 bases left between them. The CDR3 spans 15 residues. In germline, CDR1 is KGHSH, CDR2 LQKENI. The CDR3 spells CASSPSRLANYGYTF. The CDR3 nucleotides are TGTGCCAGCTCACCCTCCCGGTTGGCCAACTATGGCTACACCTTC.

The V gene is TRBV7-9, the J gene TRBJ2-1, with TRBD2 matching 8 bases. The CDR3 runs 18 residues. The ends lost 4 bases at V and 6 bases at J; junction bases unmatched: 17. Germline values: CDR1 SEHNR, CDR2 FQNEAQ (reference sequence). The chain's CDR3 is CASSSLGGSGNVGNEQFF. The CDR3 DNA is TGTGCCAGCAGCTCCTTGGGAGGTAGCGGGAACGTGGGCAATGAGCAGTTCTTC.

This clone occurred a few times. V and J are TRBV6-6 and TRBJ1-2, with TRBD1 identical over 9 bases. Germline V gives CDR1 MNHNY, CDR2 SVGAGI (reference sequence). CDR3 size: 13 residues. V shed 10 bases, J shed 4 bases, and the junction held 7 bases outside the gene matches. CDR3 DNA sequence: TGTGCCACCACCGGGACAGGGATCTATGGCTACACCTTC. Protein: CATTGTGIYGYTF.

The rearrangement uses TRBV19 and TRBJ2-7; the D gene could be TRBD1 or TRBD2 (5 bases each). This CDR3 has 14 amino acids. In germline, CDR1 is LNHDA, CDR2 SQIVND (reference sequence). V lost 6 bases, J lost 3 bases, and 15 bases lay in between. The CDR3, as DNA: TGTGCCAGTAGCTGGGACCTTGGCCTCTACGAGCAGTACTTC. This codes for CASSWDLGLYEQYF.

V is TRBV18 and J is TRBJ2-5; 8 bases are shared with TRBD1. Germline CDR1 is KGHSH and CDR2 is LQKENI. The trim removed 3 bases at V and 7 bases at J, leaving 16 bases unmatched. CDR3 size: 17 residues. The CDR3 loop is CASSPRGTDRVAGTQYF. The DNA for the CDR3 is TGTGCCAGCTCACCGCGAGGTACGGACAGGGTGGCTGGGACCCAGTACTTC.